The table lists the clone carrying this T cell receptor (beta chain) with a few counts. RNA transcripts were the template for amplifying TCR beta CDR3 regions. The study used the HTBI primer set for a first-round RT-PCR of the TCR CDR3. TCRdb passed the multiplex PCR reads through MiXCR, listing each CDR3 protein once. Of 690,000 or so distinct CDR3 sequences in the sample, around 20% were seen once. This entry comes from a study of T cells in Graves' hyperthyroidism and ophthalmopathy. The J segment lost 4 bases and the V segment lost 2 bases, leaving 4 bases of the junction unmatched. The CDR3 runs 13 residues. Germline V gene data show CDR1 as DFQATT and CDR2 as SNEGSKA (reference sequence).

This TCR was sampled from a woman aged 45-59 years with Graves' hyperthyroidism that later progressed to Graves' ophthalmopathy. The sequencing sample was made of blood. V and J are TRBV20-1 and TRBJ2-7; 8 bases fit TRBD2. For the CDR3, the DNA is TGCAGTGCTAGAATTTCTAGCGGGTACGAGCAGTACTTC. Its protein product is CSARISSGYEQYF.